These 17 T cell receptor beta chains were all obtained from the same sample, sequenced in a study of human T cells and chemical hapten exposure. TCRdb used MiXCR to reprocess the RACE reads, holding one entry per CDR3 protein. This table holds some 77,000 distinct CDR3 sequences, around 9.3% found once. Time point here: healthy volunteer bleed at 6 weeks. RNA extraction used unfractionated whole blood as the source of total RNA. The material sequenced was whole blood. The receptors here all came from a female donor in good health. Some clones in this sample may be carry-over from other donors' samples.

This clonotype was seen more than once but under ten times. V usage is TRBV12-3 or TRBV12-4 and J usage is TRBJ2-3; the D is unclear. This CDR3 has 11 amino acids. V was trimmed by 5 bases and J by 9 bases, leaving 9 bases between them. CDR3 bases: TGTGCCAGCAGTGGGCTTTGGACGCAGTATTTT. Protein product: CASSGLWTQYF.

This clonotype was picked up many times. This chain links TRBV16 with TRBJ1-6, with D possibly matching TRBD1 (6 bases). The CDR3 runs 16 residues. The V and J ends lost 4 bases and 6 bases respectively, with 16 bases between them. CDR1 is KGHSY, CDR2 FQNENV, per germline. The CDR3 bases are TGTGCCAGCAGCCCCTGGCCTGTCAGGGGTAATTCACCCCTCCACTTT. Protein sequence: CASSPWPVRGNSPLHF.

This clonotype was observed a few times. The chain has TRBV5-6 and TRBJ1-1, with D unresolved. This CDR3 is 13 amino acids long. Deletions cut 2 bases from V and 4 bases from J, with 9 bases between. Germline loops: CDR1 SGHDT, CDR2 YYEEEE. In DNA, the CDR3 is TGTGCCAGCAGCTTTTGGGTTAGCACTGAAGCTTTCTTT. Translated, it gives CASSFWVSTEAFF.

The rearrangement uses TRBV5-6 and TRBJ2-7; D perhaps matches TRBD2 (6 bases). The CDR3 totals 15 residues. Germline lookup yields CDR1 SGHDT and CDR2 YYEEEE. Trimming left V 4 bases short and J 12 bases short, with 26 bases between. The CDR3 protein is CASSGEAGFSPRMYF. CDR3 coding DNA: TGTGCCAGCAGCGGGGAGGCAGGCTTCTCCCCCCGGATGTACTTC.

The chain recombines TRBV12-3 or TRBV12-4 with TRBJ1-4, with 10 bases matching TRBD1. The CDR3 runs to 15 residues. With V trimmed by 4 bases and J by 8 bases, 7 bases remained unmatched. CDR3 sequence reads: CASSSRQGAWEKLFF. CDR3 in DNA: TGTGCCAGCAGTTCGAGACAGGGGGCTTGGGAAAAACTGTTTTTT.

This clonotype was found many times. The chain employs TRBV7-2 and TRBJ1-6; TRBD1 aligns across 7 bases. CDR1 is SGHTA, CDR2 FQGNSA, per germline. This CDR3 spans 15 amino acids. V dropped 5 bases and J dropped 5; count of bases not matched to a gene: 6. The CDR3: CASSKDRANNSPLHF. The CDR3 DNA sequence: TGTGCCAGCAGCAAAGACAGGGCTAATAATTCACCCCTCCACTTT.

This clonotype was recorded many times. The CDR3 DNA follows: TGCGCCAGCAGCTTGGAGGGCGGGGAATTCCATGGCTACACCTTC. Translated: CASSLEGGEFHGYTF. The chain combines TRBV5-1 with TRBJ1-2; D not certain. Trimming pared 0 bases from V and 6 bases from J, leaving 15 bases between. This CDR3 spans 15 amino acids. Germline CDR1 is SGHRS and CDR2 is YFSETQ. The variable domain in full, completed from reference TRBV5-1 and TRBJ1-2, reads KAGVTQTPRYLIKTRGQQVTLSCSPISGHRSVSWYQQTPGQGLQFLFEYFSETQRNKGNFPGRFSGRQFSNSRSEMNVSTLELGDSALYLCASSLEGGEFHGYTFGSGTRLTVV.

Ten or more counts support this clonotype. The chain carries TRBV12-3 or TRBV12-4 and TRBJ2-7; possibly TRBD1 for D (6 bases). V lost 1 base and J 2 bases, leaving 9 bases between the germline ends. The CDR3 is 14 amino acids. CDR3 bases: TGTGCCAGCAGTTTAGGGCAGGGGCCCTACGAGCAGTACTTC. Residues: CASSLGQGPYEQYF.

This clonotype was detected ten times or more. The CDR3 DNA is TGCGCCAGCAGCCAAGAGCGGGGGGGCCAAGAGACCCAGTACTTC. This encodes CASSQERGGQETQYF. The chain joins TRBV4-3 to TRBJ2-5, with 9 bases fitting TRBD2. This CDR3 comprises 15 residues. V shed 0 bases and J 1 base; nucleotides not matched to a gene: 0. Germline values: CDR1 LGHNA, CDR2 YSLEER.

This clonotype was recorded many times. The chain links TRBV7-2 to TRBJ1-5; TRBD1 is a possible D gene (5 bases). Germline values: CDR1 SGHTA, CDR2 FQGNSA. Trimming left V 4 bases short and J 1 base short, with 17 bases between. This CDR3 has 17 residues. CDR3 DNA sequence: TGTGCCAGCAGCTGGGGCAAACTAGCAGGGAGCAATCAGCCCCAGCATTTT. It is translated as CASSWGKLAGSNQPQHF.

Notes on this clonotype: A read error may account for a junction end that differs from germline. The chain carries TRBV27 and TRBJ1-5; D may be TRBD1 (5 bases). Per the germline V gene, CDR1 is MNHEY and CDR2 is SMNVEV (reference sequence). The CDR3 length is 14 residues. The DNA of the CDR3 is TGTGCCAGCAGCATGGGGGGAAGCAATCAGCCCCAGAATTTT. Protein product: CASSMGGSNQPQNF.

This clonotype was found a few times. This chain joins TRBV6-1 and TRBJ1-5; a possible D gene is TRBD1 (5 bases). V was pared by 1 base and J by 8 bases, with 12 bases between. The germline gives CDR1 MNHNS, CDR2 SASEGT. The CDR3 spans 14 residues. CDR3 coding DNA: TGTGCCAGCAGTGAAGGAGGGAGAGGGGAGCCCCAGCATTTT. This encodes CASSEGGRGEPQHF.

This clonotype was observed a handful of times. The genes are TRBV28 and TRBJ2-3; either TRBD1 or TRBD2 may supply D (5 bases each). There are 15 residues in the CDR3. V lost 5 bases to trimming and J lost 1 base, with 13 bases between them. Germline CDR1 and CDR2: MDHEN and SYDVKM. In DNA, the CDR3 is TGTGCCAGCAGTAACGGGACGCCAGGCACAGATACGCAGTATTTT. Amino acids: CASSNGTPGTDTQYF.

This clonotype has ten or more counts. V and J are TRBV6-2 or TRBV6-3 and TRBJ2-1; a possible D gene is TRBD1 (5 bases). CDR1 is MNHEY and CDR2 is SVGEGT in the germline V gene. CDR3 length: 13 amino acids. Trimming removed 7 bases from V and 8 bases from J, with 15 bases in between. The DNA of the CDR3 is TGTGCCAGCACCAAGGGGCAAGGTTATGAGCAGTTCTTC. It specifies CASTKGQGYEQFF.

The chain has TRBV6-6 and TRBJ1-6, with 9 bases fitting TRBD1. Per the germline V gene, CDR1 is MNHNY and CDR2 is SVGAGI (reference sequence). This CDR3 spans 18 amino acids. The V segment lost 2 bases and the J segment 5 bases; nucleotides outside the gene matches: 10. CDR3 amino acids: CASSYHRGPESDNSPLHF. The DNA of the CDR3 is TGTGCCAGCAGTTACCACAGGGGGCCGGAAAGTGATAATTCACCCCTCCACTTT.

This clonotype has only a few counts. The V call is TRBV4-2, the J call TRBJ1-6; perhaps TRBD1 as D (5 bases). The CDR3 covers 15 residues. In germline, CDR1 is LGHNA, CDR2 YNFKEQ. Trimming removed 0 bases from V and 7 bases from J, with 10 bases in between. Here the CDR3 DNA reads TGTGCCAGCAGCCAAGACAGGGCCAGCAATTCACCCCTCCACTTT. Translating gives CASSQDRASNSPLHF.

To note about this clonotype: Possible read error: a much larger clone is one base away. The J gene is TRBJ1-6, the V gene TRBV2; 7 nucleotides line up with TRBD1. Germline V CDR1 and CDR2: SNHLY, FYNNEI. This CDR3 has 15 residues. The trim removed 4 bases at V and 6 bases at J, leaving 6 bases unmatched. The CDR3 nucleotides are TGTGCCAGCAGTGTGCTGAGACAGGGTAATTCACCCCTCCACTTT. It codes for CASSVLRQGNSPLHF.